A selection of T cell receptor beta chains follows, all from one sample in a study of blood T cell repertoires in COVID-19. Clones were read by immunoSEQ multiplex PCR, and TCRdb kept only the in-frame ones, dropping some. The sample has 250,000 to 400,000 clones; 75% to 90% are singletons. The sample taken for sequencing was peripheral blood. All receptors derive from a woman in her twenties or thirties with COVID-19, enrolled during active disease. CDR3s include the opening cysteine and the closing phenylalanine or tryptophan. The D gene is left open where the match is weak. Only part of the rows carry a size: once, few, many, or a class if the clone is expanded.

CDR3 protein,CDR3 DNA,clone size,J gene,D gene,V gene
CASSFPRGPPILAGLAKNIQYF,TGTGCCAGCAGTTTTCCCCGGGGCCCCCCCATCCTAGCGGGGCTAGCCAAAAACATTCAGTACTTC,.,TRBJ2-4,TRBD2,TRBV27
CASAQEPSSPLHF,TGTGCCAGCGCTCAGGAGCCTAGCTCACCCCTCCACTTT,once,TRBJ1-6,.,TRBV6-4
CASSKGGQNNEKLFF,TGTGCCAGCAGCAAAGGGGGACAGAATAATGAAAAACTGTTTTTT,.,TRBJ1-4,TRBD1,TRBV6-5
CSARKLYEQYF,TGCAGTGCTAGGAAACTCTACGAGCAGTACTTC,.,TRBJ2-7,.,TRBV20-1
CASSSGLGETQYF,TGTGCCAGCAGTTCAGGGTTGGGAGAGACCCAGTACTTC,.,TRBJ2-5,.,TRBV28
CASSQVTRGTINNEQFF,TGTGCCAGCAGCCAAGTCACGAGAGGGACTATCAACAATGAGCAGTTCTTC,.,TRBJ2-1,TRBD2,TRBV4-2
CASSLRPIGGFGYGYTF,TGTGCCAGCAGCCTCAGGCCCATAGGGGGTTTCGGCTATGGCTACACCTTC,.,TRBJ1-2,.,TRBV27
CATRLAGGPETQYF,TGTGCCACTAGACTAGCGGGAGGGCCGGAGACCCAGTACTTC,.,TRBJ2-5,TRBD2,TRBV19
CASRLRLAGALGNEQFF,TGTGCAAGTCGCTTGCGACTAGCGGGAGCCTTAGGCAATGAGCAGTTCTTC,.,TRBJ2-1,.,TRBV12-2
CAISPGTGSSYEQYF,TGTGCCATCAGCCCCGGGACAGGAAGCTCCTACGAGCAGTACTTC,.,TRBJ2-7,TRBD1,TRBV10-3
CASSLGANTGAYEQYF,TGCGCCAGCAGCTTGGGGGCAAACACAGGCGCCTACGAGCAGTACTTC,.,TRBJ2-7,.,TRBV5-1
CASTPRREANNEQFF,TGTGCCAGTACCCCAAGGCGGGAGGCCAACAATGAGCAGTTCTTC,.,TRBJ2-1,TRBD2,TRBV19
CSVVVQGMIDQPQHF,TGCAGCGTTGTCGTACAGGGGATGATCGATCAGCCCCAGCATTTT,.,TRBJ1-5,TRBD1,TRBV29-1
CASSPTGLELFF,TGTGCCAGCAGCCCGACAGGGCTCGAACTGTTTTTT,.,TRBJ1-4,TRBD1,TRBV11-2
CASRDSRTPNSPLHF,TGTGCCAGCAGAGACTCTAGGACACCCAATTCACCCCTCCACTTT,.,TRBJ1-6,.,TRBV28
CASSNPTGIGTEAFF,TGTGCCAGTAGCAACCCCACAGGGATCGGCACTGAAGCTTTCTTT,.,TRBJ1-1,.,TRBV19
CASSKGLAGAYEQYF,TGTGCCAGCAGCAAGGGACTAGCGGGAGCCTACGAGCAGTACTTC,few,TRBJ2-7,TRBD2,TRBV9
CASSQNQGASATNEKLFF,TGCGCCAGCAGCCAGAATCAGGGGGCCAGTGCAACTAATGAAAAACTGTTTTTT,.,TRBJ1-4,TRBD1,TRBV5-1
CASSEDRVNTEAFF,TGTGCCAGCAGTGAGGACAGGGTGAACACTGAAGCTTTCTTT,.,TRBJ1-1,TRBD1,TRBV25-1
CASSLGQGGGYGYTF,TGCGCCAGCAGCTTGGGACAGGGTGGGGGCTATGGCTACACCTTC,.,TRBJ1-2,TRBD1,TRBV5-1
CASSQDRGATNYGYTF,TGTGCCAGCAGCCAGGACAGGGGGGCAACTAACTATGGCTACACCTTC,.,TRBJ1-2,TRBD1,TRBV28
CASSTGGGMSSYEQYF,TGCGCCAGCAGCACCGGCGGCGGGATGAGCTCCTACGAGCAGTACTTC,.,TRBJ2-7,.,TRBV5-1
CARSGQGFIYNEQFF,TGTGCCAGAAGTGGACAGGGGTTTATTTACAATGAGCAGTTCTTC,.,TRBJ2-1,TRBD1,TRBV19
CASSRLGQGTNSPLHF,TGTGCCAGCAGCCGTCTGGGCCAGGGGACAAATTCACCCCTCCACTTT,.,TRBJ1-6,.,TRBV11-2
CASSSWTSGSVNNEQFF,TGTGCCAGCAGCTCTTGGACTAGCGGGAGTGTAAACAATGAGCAGTTCTTC,.,TRBJ2-1,TRBD2,TRBV11-2
CASSYRGVAATRGEAFF,TGTGCCAGCAGTTACAGGGGTGTAGCCGCTACCCGTGGGGAAGCTTTCTTT,.,TRBJ1-1,TRBD1,TRBV13
CASRILAGPHNEQFF,TGTGCCAGCAGGATTCTAGCGGGACCCCACAATGAGCAGTTCTTC,.,TRBJ2-1,TRBD2,TRBV27
CASSMSVRETQYF,TGTGCCAGTAGTATGTCAGTTCGAGAGACCCAGTACTTC,.,TRBJ2-5,.,TRBV19
CASSLGLAGGEQFF,TGCGCCAGCAGCTTAGGGCTAGCGGGAGGGGAGCAGTTCTTC,.,TRBJ2-1,TRBD2,TRBV5-1
CASSLRTVNTGELFF,TGTGCCAGCAGTCTTAGGACAGTTAACACCGGGGAGCTGTTTTTT,few,TRBJ2-2,.,TRBV6-5
CASSPGTGYEQYF,TGTGCCAGCAGTCCGGGGACAGGCTACGAGCAGTACTTC,.,TRBJ2-7,TRBD1,TRBV27
CATSDWDSVHGELFF,TGTGCCACCAGTGACTGGGACAGCGTTCACGGGGAGCTGTTTTTT,.,TRBJ2-2,TRBD1,TRBV24-1
CASSEGLAGTGELFF,TGTGCCAGCAGCGAGGGACTAGCCGGCACCGGGGAGCTGTTTTTT,.,TRBJ2-2,TRBD2,TRBV5-6
CASSISGSEQYF,TGTGCCAGCAGCATAAGCGGGAGCGAGCAGTACTTC,.,TRBJ2-7,TRBD2,TRBV6-2/TRBV6-3
CASSQDAGAVGYTF,TGTGCCAGCAGCCAAGATGCAGGGGCGGTTGGCTACACCTTC,.,TRBJ1-2,.,TRBV3-1/TRBV3-2
CASSIDRGDQPQHF,TGTGCCAGTAGTATTGACAGGGGTGATCAGCCCCAGCATTTT,.,TRBJ1-5,TRBD1,TRBV19
CALMEGSGEQYF,TGTGCCCTTATGGAGGGGAGCGGCGAGCAGTACTTC,.,TRBJ2-7,.,TRBV2
CAWAGDRGNEKLFF,TGTGCCTGGGCTGGAGACAGGGGGAATGAAAAACTGTTTTTT,.,TRBJ1-4,TRBD1,TRBV30
CASSFQGQGNSPLHF,TGTGCCAGCAGCTTCCAGGGACAGGGGAATTCACCCCTCCACTTT,.,TRBJ1-6,TRBD1,TRBV7-8
CASSSTRQGEWGGYTF,TGTGCCAGCAGCTCCACTCGACAGGGGGAGTGGGGTGGCTACACCTTC,.,TRBJ1-2,TRBD1,TRBV7-6
CASSPVLSGKLYNEQFF,TGTGCCAGCTCACCGGTTTTGAGCGGGAAGCTCTACAATGAGCAGTTCTTC,.,TRBJ2-1,TRBD2,TRBV18
CASSRFPSGRTYEQYF,TGTGCCAGCAGCCGATTCCCTAGCGGGAGGACCTACGAGCAGTACTTC,.,TRBJ2-7,TRBD2,TRBV3-1/TRBV3-2
CASTGQGAPTNEKLFF,TGTGCCAGTACCGGGCAGGGGGCTCCAACTAATGAAAAACTGTTTTTT,.,TRBJ1-4,TRBD1,TRBV19
CASSLLGQGAGNQPQHF,TGTGCCAGCAGTTTATTAGGTCAGGGGGCTGGAAATCAGCCCCAGCATTTT,.,TRBJ1-5,TRBD1,TRBV28
CASSLGLAQETQYF,TGCGCCAGCAGCTTGGGACTAGCGCAAGAGACCCAGTACTTC,.,TRBJ2-5,TRBD2,TRBV5-1
CASILGGKSAEQFF,TGTGCCAGCATCCTGGGGGGGAAGTCGGCTGAGCAGTTCTTC,.,TRBJ2-1,TRBD2,TRBV28